The next 26 T cell receptor beta chains were all read from a single sample in a study of shared clonotypes between healthy human individuals. Data came from immunoSEQ multiplex PCR; TCRdb stores just in-frame clones and leaves some out. This table has around 1.5 million clones, approximately 98% appearing once. The sample comprised naive CD4+ T cells sorted from blood. Subset in this sample: CD45RA+ positively selected. Receptors originate from a man younger than 40 in good health.

J is TRBJ2-3 and V is TRBV5-1, with 13 bases matching TRBD2. The V and J ends lost 1 base and 6 bases, in that order; junction bases with no gene match: 14. The CDR3 consists of 19 residues. Per germline, CDR1 SGHRS and CDR2 YFSETQ. The CDR3 bases are TGCGCCAGCAGCTTGAACAGTAGGACTAGCGGGGGCCTTGGGGATACGCAGTATTTT. As protein: CASSLNSRTSGGLGDTQYF.

The chain combines TRBV6-5 with TRBJ1-4; no clear D gene. V was cut by 5 bases and J by 4 bases, with 8 bases left in between. Per the germline V gene, CDR1 is MNHEY and CDR2 is SVGAGI. CDR3 length equals 13 residues. This CDR3 reads CASSKARNEKLFF. CDR3 nucleotides: TGTGCCAGCAGTAAGGCCCGTAATGAAAAACTGTTTTTT.

V and J are TRBV29-1 and TRBJ2-3; D possibly uses TRBD1 or TRBD2 (5 bases each). Trimming stripped 4 bases from V and 8 bases from J, with 10 bases between. The CDR3 has 11 residues. Germline loops: CDR1 SQVTM, CDR2 ANQGSEA. CDR3 nucleotides: TGCAGCGTTGTTGCTGGGGGTACGCAGTATTTT. It yields the protein CSVVAGGTQYF.

The gene calls are TRBV7-2 and TRBJ2-7; 8 bases are a match to TRBD2. The CDR3 loop spans 18 amino acids. The V gene's germline CDR1 is SGHTA and CDR2 FQGNSA. Trimming cost V 2 bases and J 2 bases; bases outside gene matches: 14. The CDR3 region has the DNA TGTGCCAGCAGCTTAAGAGAGTCACGTCCCGGGGGGGCCTACGAGCAGTACTTC. Protein sequence: CASSLRESRPGGAYEQYF.

The V and J genes are TRBV6-5 and TRBJ2-7; weak D call: TRBD1 (6 bases). The CDR3 runs 15 residues. Germline V gives CDR1 MNHEY, CDR2 SVGAGI. The germline V and J ends were trimmed by 7 bases and 4 bases, with 20 bases remaining between them. CDR3 loop: CASTLLGTGSYEQYF. The CDR3 coding sequence is TGTGCCAGCACCCTATTGGGTACAGGGTCTTACGAGCAGTACTTC.

The V gene is TRBV15, the J gene TRBJ2-1; 7 bases are a match to TRBD2. CDR1 LNHNV and CDR2 YYDKDF come from the germline V gene (reference sequence). The CDR3 extends over 17 amino acids. Unmatched junction bases numbered 5, after V lost 0 bases and J lost 0 bases. CDR3 region: CATSRDGTMSSYNEQFF. For the CDR3, the DNA is TGTGCCACCAGCAGAGATGGGACTATGAGCTCCTACAATGAGCAGTTCTTC.

V and J are TRBV29-1 and TRBJ2-5; D perhaps matches TRBD1 (6 bases). V lost 4 bases and J lost 6, with 12 bases in between. Germline assignment: CDR1 SQVTM and CDR2 ANQGSEA. The CDR3 contains 12 residues. The CDR3 spells CSVGEQGKTQYF. The CDR3 nucleotides read TGCAGCGTTGGGGAACAGGGAAAGACCCAGTACTTC.

V usage is TRBV28 and J usage is TRBJ2-2; D is undetermined. V lost 3 bases and J lost 4, with 3 bases in between. The CDR3 sequence is 12 residues long. Per germline, CDR1 MDHEN and CDR2 SYDVKM. The CDR3 region is CASSFSTGELFF. DNA of the CDR3: TGTGCCAGCAGTTTCTCCACCGGGGAGCTGTTTTTT.

The rearrangement links TRBV23-1 to TRBJ2-6; 9 nucleotides align to TRBD1. TRBV23-1 is identified as an open reading frame with a role that is uncertain. With V trimmed by 4 bases and J by 0 bases, 19 bases remained unmatched. The CDR3 contains 22 residues. The CDR3 nucleotides are TGCGCCAGCAGTCTACCCGGGACAGGGACCAACGGGGCCCTCTCTGGGGCCAACGTCCTGACTTTC. Residues: CASSLPGTGTNGALSGANVLTF.

This clone was recorded once. The chain is built from TRBV5-1 and TRBJ1-3; perhaps TRBD1 as D (5 bases). Trimming removed 4 bases at V and 0 bases at J, with 14 bases between. In germline, CDR1 is SGHRS, CDR2 YFSETQ. The CDR3 length is 16 residues. The CDR3 is CASSTGTTSSGNTIYF. Written as DNA, the CDR3 is TGCGCCAGCAGCACCGGGACGACGAGCTCTGGAAACACCATATATTTT.

The gene calls are TRBV10-1 and TRBJ2-5, with D perhaps given as TRBD1 or TRBD2 (5 bases each). The germline CDR1 and CDR2 sequences are WNHNN and SYGVQD (reference sequence). Deletions cut 3 bases from V and 7 bases from J, with 15 bases between. The CDR3 extends over 14 amino acids. The CDR3 spells CASSDPVGDRTQYF. The CDR3 nucleotides are TGCGCCAGCAGTGACCCCGTGGGGGATCGGACCCAGTACTTC.

The chain uses TRBV7-2 and TRBJ1-1; tentatively, D is TRBD1 (5 bases). Germline V lookup: CDR1 SGHTA, CDR2 FQGNSA. The CDR3 consists of 14 residues. Trimming pared 1 base from V and 11 bases from J, leaving 17 bases between. Here the CDR3 DNA reads TGTGCCAGCAGCTTAGTGCAGGAGCAGGGTGAGGCTTTCTTT. This gives the protein CASSLVQEQGEAFF.

For the CDR3, the DNA is TGCGCCAGCAGCTTTAAGGGCAGGAGTGATACGCAGTATTTT. Its protein is CASSFKGRSDTQYF. The V gene is TRBV5-1, the J gene TRBJ2-3; unclear D gene. Per germline, CDR1 SGHRS and CDR2 YFSETQ. The CDR3 length is 14 residues. V was cut by 2 bases and J by 6 bases, with 13 bases left in between.

The rearrangement joins TRBV7-9 to TRBJ2-1; D unresolved. CDR3 length: 14 residues. Trimming removed 5 bases from V and 10 bases from J, with 18 bases in between. Looked up from germline, CDR1 is SEHNR and CDR2 is FQNEAQ (reference sequence). The CDR3 loop is CASSISTYGVEQFF. In nucleotides, the CDR3 is TGTGCCAGCAGCATTAGTACGTATGGGGTAGAGCAGTTCTTC.

V is TRBV2 and J is TRBJ2-7; TRBD1 aligns across 7 bases. Trimming cost V 6 bases and J 6 bases; bases outside gene matches: 8. CDR1 and CDR2 (germline): SNHLY, FYNNEI. The CDR3 length is 13 residues. The DNA for the CDR3 is TGTGCCAGCAGGACAGGGATCGTGGGCGAGCAGTACTTC. This sequence encodes CASRTGIVGEQYF.

The chain combines TRBV6-6 with TRBJ2-1; the D is unclear. Germline V gives CDR1 MNHNY, CDR2 SVGAGI (reference sequence). CDR3 length: 15 residues. V was pared by 0 bases and J by 2 bases, with 8 bases between. This chain's CDR3 is CASSYSRATYNEQFF. The CDR3 nucleotides are TGTGCCAGCAGTTACTCCCGAGCGACCTACAATGAGCAGTTCTTC.

The rearrangement uses TRBV11-2 and TRBJ2-7, with 7 positions matching TRBD1. J gave up 4 bases and V 4 bases, and 10 bases lay outside the gene matches. The V gene's germline CDR1 is SGHAT and CDR2 FQNNGV. The CDR3 covers 15 residues. The CDR3 DNA reads as TGTGCCAGCAGCTCGATTAAATCGGGACAGTACGAGCAGTACTTC. Amino acid sequence: CASSSIKSGQYEQYF.

This rearrangement joins TRBV6-5 to TRBJ1-2; 11 bases agree with TRBD1. CDR1 MNHEY and CDR2 SVGAGI come from the germline V gene. J was trimmed by 5 bases and V by 2 bases; bases with no gene match: 4. The CDR3 is made up of 15 amino acids. CDR3: CASSYAGTGGYGYTF. The CDR3 coding sequence is TGTGCCAGCAGTTACGCCGGGACAGGGGGGTATGGCTACACCTTC.

The gene calls are TRBV15 and TRBJ2-7; D is undetermined. The CDR3 runs to 14 residues. Trimming took 0 bases from V and 4 from J, leaving 10 bases between them. Germline CDR1 LNHNV, CDR2 YYDKDF (reference sequence). CDR3 DNA sequence: TGTGCCACCAGCAGAGAAGGTGGGCGGTACGAGCAGTACTTC. Translation gives CATSREGGRYEQYF.

The V call is TRBV2, the J call TRBJ1-5, with D possibly matching TRBD1 (5 bases). This CDR3 spans 13 amino acids. Germline CDR1 reads SNHLY; CDR2 reads FYNNEI. The V end was cut by 8 bases, the J end by 2 bases, with 10 bases between. CDR3 sequence: CASRVGGNQPQHF. The DNA for the CDR3 is TGTGCCAGCCGGGTGGGGGGCAATCAGCCCCAGCATTTT.

The chain carries TRBV28 and TRBJ2-6; TRBD2 aligns across 9 bases. This CDR3 contains 17 residues. The V and J ends lost 6 bases and 3 bases, in that order; junction bases with no gene match: 9. The V gene's germline CDR1 is MDHEN and CDR2 SYDVKM. For the CDR3, the DNA is TGTGCCAGCAGCCCTGCGGGAGGGTCCATTGGGGCCAACGTCCTGACTTTC. Translated, it gives CASSPAGGSIGANVLTF. Supplemented by reference TRBV28 and TRBJ2-6, the full variable domain reads DVKVTQSSRYLVKRTGEKVFLECVQDMDHENMFWYRQDPGLGLRLIYFSYDVKMKEKGDIPEGYSVSREKKERFSLILESASTNQTSMYLCASSPAGGSIGANVLTFGAGSRLTVL.

Turning to this clone: The sample carries other DNA sequences with the same CDR3. This chain links TRBV9 with TRBJ2-3; no reliable D call. The CDR3 sequence is 11 residues long. Trimming stripped 0 bases from V and 6 bases from J, with 2 bases between. The germline gives CDR1 SGDLS, CDR2 YYNGEE. The DNA for the CDR3 is TGTGCCAGCAGCGTAGGTGATACGCAGTATTTT. Its translation is CASSVGDTQYF.

The count of this clone is one. The same CDR3 is also encoded by other DNA sequences in this sample. This rearrangement joins TRBV7-2 to TRBJ2-7; TRBD2 aligns across 13 bases. This CDR3 comprises 17 residues. Unmatched junction bases numbered 3, after V lost 1 base and J lost 0 bases. Germline V gene data show CDR1 as SGHTA and CDR2 as FQGNSA. The DNA of the CDR3 is TGTGCCAGCAGCTTAGGACTAGCGGGAGGTTCCTCCTACGAGCAGTACTTC. Encoded protein: CASSLGLAGGSSYEQYF. Using reference TRBV7-2 and TRBJ2-7 for the parts outside the CDR3, the full variable domain is GAGVSQSPSNKVTEKGKDVELRCDPISGHTALYWYRQSLGQGLEFLIYFQGNSAPDKSGLPSDRFSAERTGGSVSTLTIQRTQQEDSAVYLCASSLGLAGGSSYEQYFGPGTRLTVT.

The chain combines TRBV28 with TRBJ1-3; D call uncertain. The CDR3 extends over 13 amino acids. Germline CDR1 reads MDHEN; CDR2 reads SYDVKM. The V and J ends lost 7 bases and 1 base respectively, with 8 bases between them. CDR3: CASTPHSGNTIYF. As DNA, the CDR3 is TGTGCCAGCACCCCCCATTCTGGAAACACCATATATTTT.

The rearrangement uses TRBV10-3 and TRBJ2-5; 8 nucleotides match TRBD2. This CDR3 is 14 amino acids long. The V gene end was trimmed by 2 bases and the J gene end by 5 bases; junction bases not matched to a gene: 4. Per the germline V gene, CDR1 is ENHRY and CDR2 is SYGVKD. CDR3 sequence reads: CAISEGGGRETQYF. In DNA form, the CDR3 reads TGTGCCATCAGTGAGGGTGGCGGGAGGGAGACCCAGTACTTC.

The chain links TRBV18 to TRBJ2-7; possible D gene TRBD1, 5 bases. The CDR3 extends over 15 amino acids. Looked up from germline, CDR1 is KGHSH and CDR2 is LQKENI. V lost 0 bases and J lost 0, with 9 bases in between. The chain's CDR3 is CASSPPLTGSYEQYF. The CDR3 DNA reads TGTGCCAGCTCACCACCGCTTACAGGCTCCTACGAGCAGTACTTC.